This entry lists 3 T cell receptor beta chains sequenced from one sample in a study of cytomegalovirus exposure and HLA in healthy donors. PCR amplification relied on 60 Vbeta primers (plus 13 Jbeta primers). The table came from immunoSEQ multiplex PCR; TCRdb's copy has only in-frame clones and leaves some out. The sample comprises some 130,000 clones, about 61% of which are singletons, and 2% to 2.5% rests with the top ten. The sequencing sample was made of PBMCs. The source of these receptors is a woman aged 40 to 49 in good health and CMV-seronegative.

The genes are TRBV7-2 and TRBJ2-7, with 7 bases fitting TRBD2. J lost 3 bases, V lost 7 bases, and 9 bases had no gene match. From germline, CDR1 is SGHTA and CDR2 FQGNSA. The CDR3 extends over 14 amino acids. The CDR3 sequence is CASTFRGENYEQYF. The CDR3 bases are TGTGCCAGCACCTTTCGGGGGGAGAACTACGAGCAGTACTTC. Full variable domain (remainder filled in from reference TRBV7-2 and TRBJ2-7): GAGVSQSPSNKVTEKGKDVELRCDPISGHTALYWYRQSLGQGLEFLIYFQGNSAPDKSGLPSDRFSAERTGGSVSTLTIQRTQQEDSAVYLCASTFRGENYEQYFGPGTRLTVT.

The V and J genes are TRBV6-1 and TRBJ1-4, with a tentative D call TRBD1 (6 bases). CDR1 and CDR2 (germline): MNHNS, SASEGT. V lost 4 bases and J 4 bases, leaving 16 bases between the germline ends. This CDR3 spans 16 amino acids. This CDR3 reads CASSGGGGHVNEKLFF. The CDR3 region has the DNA TGTGCCAGCAGTGGAGGCGGGGGGCATGTTAATGAAAAACTGTTTTTT.

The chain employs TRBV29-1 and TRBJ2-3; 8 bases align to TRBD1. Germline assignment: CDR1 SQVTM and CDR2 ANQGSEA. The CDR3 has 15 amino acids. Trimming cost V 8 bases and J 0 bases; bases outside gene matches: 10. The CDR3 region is CSFRSDRASTDTQYF. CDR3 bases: TGCAGCTTTCGCTCGGACAGGGCTAGCACAGATACGCAGTATTTT.